The 10 T cell receptor beta chains below come from one sample, sequenced in a study of CXCR3-negative and CXCR3-positive naive CD8 T cells. General study results and limits: When CXCR3-positive naive cells were set against CXCR3-negative naive cells, the former had more hydrophobic TRB CDR3s.

No antigen has been assigned to these receptors. The TRB libraries of cDNA were built by UMI-labeled 5' RACE. Using the 5' RACE reads, TCRdb records one entry per CDR3 protein without DNA. This table holds 75,000 to 90,000 distinct CDR3 sequences. Sequencing was done on a sample of naive CXCR3+ CD8+ T cells from blood. Subset given: CD45RO-CCR7+CD27+CD95- naive CD8+ T cells expressing CXCR3 (TNR3+). Receptors were obtained from a human donor in good health. Some clones in this sample may be carry-over from other donors' samples.

V is TRBV5-4 and J is TRBJ1-2; TCRdb gives TRBD1 as the D gene, but with no DNA this cannot be confirmed. This CDR3 has 15 residues. The germline CDR1 and CDR2 sequences are SGHNT and YYREEE (reference sequence). This CDR3 is CASSLGTGSSYGYTF. The entire variable domain, with the rest obtained from reference TRBV5-4 and TRBJ1-2, is as follows: ETGVTQSPTHLIKTRGQQVTLRCSSQSGHNTVSWYQQALGQGPQFIFQYYREEENGRGNFPPRFSGLQFPNYSSELNVNALELDDSALYLCASSLGTGSSYGYTFGSGTRLTVV.

J is TRBJ2-7 and V is TRBV7-6. There are 13 residues in the CDR3. Germline loops: CDR1 SGHVS, CDR2 FNYEAQ. The CDR3 reads CASSLTSSHEQYF.

V usage is TRBV6-2 or TRBV6-3 and J usage is TRBJ2-2; the D call from TCRdb, TRBD1, cannot be confirmed without DNA. The germline CDR1 and CDR2 sequences are MNHEY and SVGEGT. The CDR3 totals 15 residues. CDR3 in amino acids: CASSAGDRETGELFF.

The rearrangement links TRBV6-6 to TRBJ2-3; TCRdb outputs TRBD1, but without DNA this stays unchecked. This CDR3 has 16 residues. Germline CDR1 reads MNHNY; CDR2 reads SVGAGI (reference sequence). This CDR3 is CASSQAVAGGADTQYF.

The chain uses TRBV20-1 and TRBJ2-3; TCRdb reports TRBD1, a call that lacks DNA to check it against. Germline CDR1 and CDR2: DFQATT and SNEGSKA (reference sequence). The CDR3 spans 16 residues. The CDR3 loop reads CSARGRRTDSTDTQYF.

The V call is TRBV7-2, the J call TRBJ2-1; the D call of TRBD1 rests on TCRdb alone, since no DNA is present to check it. This CDR3 has 13 amino acids. The germline V gene has CDR1 SGHTA and CDR2 FQGNSA. The chain's CDR3 is CASSLTPPNEQFF.

The chain combines TRBV28 with TRBJ2-7; there is no DNA to check the TCRdb D call of TRBD1. The CDR3 sequence is 14 residues long. Per the germline V gene, CDR1 is MDHEN and CDR2 is SYDVKM. The CDR3: CASSWDRGSYEQYF.

This chain links TRBV5-6 with TRBJ2-7. CDR3 length: 13 amino acids. The germline V gene encodes CDR1 SGHDT and CDR2 YYEEEE. This chain's CDR3 is CASSFQASYEQYF. Full variable domain (outside the CDR3, taken from reference TRBV5-6 and TRBJ2-7): DAGVTQSPTHLIKTRGQQVTLRCSPKSGHDTVSWYQQALGQGPQFIFQYYEEEERQRGNFPDRFSGHQFPNYSSELNVNALLLGDSALYLCASSFQASYEQYFGPGTRLTVT.

The chain joins TRBV13 to TRBJ2-1. Germline CDR1 and CDR2: PRHDT and FYEKMQ (reference sequence). The CDR3 has 13 residues. CDR3 protein: CASLISSYNEQFF.

V gene TRBV20-1 combines with J gene TRBJ2-1; TCRdb's assignment of TRBD2 cannot be checked, as there is no DNA. Per germline, CDR1 DFQATT and CDR2 SNEGSKA (reference sequence). There are 15 residues in the CDR3. The CDR3 protein is CSARVPGLSYNEQFF.